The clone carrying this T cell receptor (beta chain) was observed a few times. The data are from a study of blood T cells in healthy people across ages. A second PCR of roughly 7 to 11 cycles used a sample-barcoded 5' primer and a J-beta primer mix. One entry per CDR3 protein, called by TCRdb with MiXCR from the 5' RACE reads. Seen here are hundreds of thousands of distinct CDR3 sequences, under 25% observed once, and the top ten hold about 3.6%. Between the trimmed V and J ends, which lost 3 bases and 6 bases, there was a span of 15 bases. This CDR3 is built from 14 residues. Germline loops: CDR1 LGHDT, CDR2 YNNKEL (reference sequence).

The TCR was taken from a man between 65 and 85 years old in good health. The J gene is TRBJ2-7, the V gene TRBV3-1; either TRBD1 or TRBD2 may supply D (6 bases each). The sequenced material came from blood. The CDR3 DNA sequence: TGTGCCAGCAGCCAGGAGGGGGTACCCCTCGAGCAGTACTTC. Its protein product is CASSQEGVPLEQYF.